This T cell receptor (beta chain) was captured by sequencing in a study of T cell responses to AZD1222 COVID-19 vaccine. General study findings and limits: Repertoire sampling happened only post peak T cell response. Donors were largely white British and mainly female; clonal diversity was possibly underestimated.

Germline assignment: CDR1 SSHAT and CDR2 FNYEAQ (reference sequence). CDR3 length: 13 residues. Sequencing used immunoSEQ multiplex PCR; TCRdb keeps in-frame clones, though not all of them. The repertoire has 100,000 to 150,000 clones, roughly nine tenths of them found once; the top ten carry less than 6.5%. Turning to this clone: Its antigen is as yet unknown. A junction end diverges from the germline sequence, so it may reflect a read error.

This specimen was peripheral blood, taken on day 0 of AZD1222 vaccination. The chain uses TRBV7-7 and TRBJ1-1, with 8 bases that match TRBD1. The TCR sequence derives from an adult in good health. The CDR3 sequence is CASSVDRGTEAFF. The CDR3 DNA reads TGTGCTAGCAGCGTCGACAGGGGCACTGAAGCTTTCTTT.